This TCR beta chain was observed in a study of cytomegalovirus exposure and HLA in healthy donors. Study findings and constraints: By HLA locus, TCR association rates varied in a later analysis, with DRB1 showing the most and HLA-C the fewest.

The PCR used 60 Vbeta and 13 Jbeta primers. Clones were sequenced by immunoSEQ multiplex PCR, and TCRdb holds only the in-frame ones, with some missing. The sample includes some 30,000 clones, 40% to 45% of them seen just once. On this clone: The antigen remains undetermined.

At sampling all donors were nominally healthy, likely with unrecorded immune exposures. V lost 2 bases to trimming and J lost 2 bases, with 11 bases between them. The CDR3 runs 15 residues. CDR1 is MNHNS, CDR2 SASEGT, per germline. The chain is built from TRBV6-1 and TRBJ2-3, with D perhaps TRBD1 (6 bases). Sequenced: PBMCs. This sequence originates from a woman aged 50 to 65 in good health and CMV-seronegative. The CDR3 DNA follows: TGTGCCAGCAGTGAACCGGGACACTTCACAGATACGCAGTATTTT. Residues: CASSEPGHFTDTQYF.